One sample yielded the 6 T cell receptor beta chains listed below, sequenced in a study of blood T cells in healthy people across ages. A second PCR of 7 to 11 cycles used a sample-barcoded 5' primer and a J-beta primer mix. TCRdb called the 5' RACE reads again in MiXCR, with one record for every CDR3 protein. Seen here are hundreds of thousands of distinct CDR3 sequences, 49% observed once, and the top ten hold roughly 31%. Sequenced: blood. The receptors come from a woman aged 55-75 years in good health.

A remark on this clonotype: This may come from a read error, since a much larger clone is one base off. The chain carries TRBV29-1 and TRBJ2-5; 7 bases line up with TRBD2. Germline CDR1 reads SQVTM; CDR2 reads ANQGSEA. V lost 8 bases to trimming and J lost 5 bases; unmatched junction nucleotides: 11. The length of the CDR3 is 13 residues. The CDR3 sequence: CSRERAGSETQYF. The CDR3 DNA is TGCAGCAGGGAACGAGCGGGATCTGAGACCCAGTACTTC.

This clonotype has just a few counts. V usage is TRBV7-2 and J usage is TRBJ2-7; D gene unclear. CDR3 length equals 14 residues. Germline V gene lookup returns CDR1 SGHTA and CDR2 FQGNSA. Trimming left V 8 bases short and J 2 bases short, with 16 bases between. CDR3 protein: CASQRRVAAYEQYF. The CDR3 DNA sequence: TGTGCCAGCCAAAGACGTGTAGCCGCCTACGAGCAGTACTTC. Using reference TRBV7-2 and TRBJ2-7 for the parts outside the CDR3, the full variable domain is GAGVSQSPSNKVTEKGKDVELRCDPISGHTALYWYRQSLGQGLEFLIYFQGNSAPDKSGLPSDRFSAERTGGSVSTLTIQRTQQEDSAVYLCASQRRVAAYEQYFGPGTRLTVT.

The chain joins TRBV29-1 to TRBJ2-6; 8 nucleotides match TRBD1. CDR3 length: 14 amino acids. Trimming took 6 bases from V and 4 from J; bases not matched to a gene: 5. Germline CDR1 is SQVTM and CDR2 is ANQGSEA. CDR3 in DNA: TGCAGCGTATCGACAGGGGTCGGGGCCAACGTCCTGACTTTC. It codes for CSVSTGVGANVLTF.

This rearrangement joins TRBV27 to TRBJ2-5; no definite D call. The CDR3 is 13 residues long. Looked up from germline, CDR1 is MNHEY and CDR2 is SMNVEV (reference sequence). V was pared by 10 bases and J by 2 bases, with 14 bases between. Written as DNA, the CDR3 is TGTGCCACCAGCCAATACGGTCAAGAGACCCAGTACTTC. It codes for CATSQYGQETQYF.

V gene TRBV20-1 combines with J gene TRBJ2-7, with TRBD2 matching 8 bases. Germline CDR1 is DFQATT and CDR2 is SNEGSKA (reference sequence). The V gene end was trimmed by 6 bases and the J gene end by 3 bases; junction bases not matched to a gene: 7. The CDR3 has 13 amino acids. CDR3 nucleotide sequence: TGCAGTGCCCGCCCCGGGACTAGCTACGAGCAGTACTTC. Amino acid sequence: CSARPGTSYEQYF.

V usage is TRBV14 and J usage is TRBJ2-7, with D possibly being TRBD2 (6 bases). Germline V gene lookup returns CDR1 SGHDN and CDR2 FVKESK. Trimming left V 2 bases short and J 7 bases short, with 18 bases between. CDR3 length equals 15 residues. For the CDR3, the DNA is TGTGCCAGCAGCCAACGGCGGGGATATTGGGATGAGCAGTACTTC. It encodes CASSQRRGYWDEQYF.